This TCR beta chain was obtained from a study of T-cell reconstitution after alpha-beta-depleted transplantation in children. Preparing the TCRbeta library involved the use of unique molecular identifiers. MiXCR, applied by TCRdb to the PCR reads, yields one record per CDR3 protein. This table has 360,000 or so distinct CDR3 sequences, 20% appearing once. V gave up 3 bases and J gave up 8 bases; unmatched junction bases: 11. Looked up from germline, CDR1 is KGHDR and CDR2 is SFDVKD. The length of the CDR3 is 17 residues. This clonotype has just a few counts. The chain links TRBV24-1 to TRBJ2-1, with 11 positions matching TRBD1. Sequencing used PBMCs from the stem cell graft donor, obtained from the stem cell graft. The source is a human donor who donated a stem cell graft to a child with acute myeloid leukemia. CDR3 residues: CATSDEYRDRGKDEQFF. The CDR3 DNA sequence: TGTGCCACCAGTGATGAGTACAGGGACAGGGGGAAGGATGAGCAGTTCTTC.